A single sample gave rise to the 28 T cell receptor beta chains below, sequenced in a study of PD-1 blockade in classical Hodgkin lymphoma. Exposure to brentuximab vedotin varied, and each patient had relapsed following autologous stem cell transplantation. Some clones are missing from TCRdb's copy, which holds only in-frame ones; the method was immunoSEQ multiplex PCR. Of roughly 15,000 clones in the sample, about 83% were seen once. Specimen: peripheral blood mononuclear cells (PBMCs), collected at baseline. These receptors were taken from a human donor with classical Hodgkin lymphoma.

This chain links TRBV19 with TRBJ1-6; D perhaps matches TRBD1 (5 bases). The V gene lost 2 bases and the J gene lost 13 bases, with 24 bases spanning the gap. The germline V gene has CDR1 LNHDA and CDR2 SQIVND (reference sequence). This CDR3 is 17 amino acids long. This CDR3 is CASSIKGAGVDHTPLHF. CDR3 in DNA: TGTGCCAGTAGTATAAAAGGGGCAGGCGTCGATCATACGCCCCTCCACTTT.

The rearrangement joins TRBV4-1 to TRBJ2-6; no definite D call. CDR1 MGHRA and CDR2 YSYEKL come from the germline V gene. The CDR3 consists of 17 residues. The V end lost 6 bases, the J end lost 0 bases, and 15 bases lay between the germline ends. CDR3 protein: CASSHFRLFSGANVLTF. The CDR3, as DNA: TGCGCCAGCAGTCACTTCAGGCTGTTCTCTGGGGCCAACGTCCTGACTTTC.

This clone was detected only once. The chain uses TRBV19 and TRBJ2-3; D gene ambiguous. Trimming took 5 bases from V and 1 from J, leaving 16 bases between them. This CDR3 region has 16 residues. Germline CDR1 reads LNHDA; CDR2 reads SQIVND (reference sequence). The CDR3, as DNA: TGTGCCAGTAGTCTCATGGCTCTCCCGGGCACAGATACGCAGTATTTT. The encoded protein is CASSLMALPGTDTQYF.

The CDR3 loop is CASSTVGGFWGYTF. CDR3 sequence (DNA): TGTGCCAGCAGCACTGTTGGTGGGTTCTGGGGCTACACCTTC. This chain links TRBV7-9 with TRBJ1-2; D gene ambiguous. The CDR3 covers 14 residues. Trimming took 5 bases from V and 8 from J, leaving 18 bases between them. Germline CDR1 reads SEHNR; CDR2 reads FQNEAQ (reference sequence).

The chain carries TRBV15 and TRBJ2-3; 8 positions match TRBD1. Germline CDR1 and CDR2: LNHNV and YYDKDF (reference sequence). The CDR3 extends over 16 amino acids. V lost 0 bases and J lost 2; bases outside the gene matches: 4. The CDR3 protein is CATSRDRGQATDTQYF. The DNA for the CDR3 is TGTGCCACCAGCAGAGATCGGGGACAGGCCACAGATACGCAGTATTTT.

The V gene is TRBV4-2, the J gene TRBJ2-7; no clear D. This CDR3 comprises 16 residues. Germline V gene lookup returns CDR1 LGHNA and CDR2 YNFKEQ. V was shortened by 0 bases and J by 0 bases, with 12 bases between the two germline ends. The DNA of the CDR3 is TGTGCCAGCAGCCAAGATTTCGGCAGGAGCTCCTACGAGCAGTACTTC. It is translated as CASSQDFGRSSYEQYF.

The chain joins TRBV18 to TRBJ1-5; perhaps TRBD1 as D (5 bases). Trimming removed 6 bases from V and 3 bases from J, with 9 bases in between. This CDR3 has 13 amino acids. CDR1 is KGHSH, CDR2 LQKENI, per germline. The CDR3 protein is CASSSGINQPQHF. Here the CDR3 DNA reads TGTGCCAGCTCCTCAGGGATCAATCAGCCCCAGCATTTT.

The rearrangement links TRBV7-2 to TRBJ1-1; weak D call: TRBD1 (6 bases). This CDR3 region has 15 residues. The V and J ends lost 7 bases and 2 bases respectively, with 17 bases between them. Germline V gene lookup returns CDR1 SGHTA and CDR2 FQGNSA. The CDR3 coding sequence is TGTGCCAGCACCAACTCAGGGGCCTCAAACACTGAAGCTTTCTTT. Translation gives CASTNSGASNTEAFF. The full variable domain, completed using reference TRBV7-2 and TRBJ1-1, is GAGVSQSPSNKVTEKGKDVELRCDPISGHTALYWYRQSLGQGLEFLIYFQGNSAPDKSGLPSDRFSAERTGGSVSTLTIQRTQQEDSAVYLCASTNSGASNTEAFFGQGTRLTVV.

The chain recombines TRBV10-3 with TRBJ2-5; D uncertain. The germline V gene encodes CDR1 ENHRY and CDR2 SYGVKD. With 9 bases removed from V and 3 bases from J, the gap between germline ends came to 20 bases. The CDR3 covers 15 residues. CDR3 loop: CAILQKYGSKETQYF. The DNA of the CDR3 is TGTGCCATTCTACAGAAGTACGGTTCAAAAGAGACCCAGTACTTC.

J is TRBJ2-7 and V is TRBV27; 8 positions agree with TRBD1. The ends lost 5 bases at V and 6 bases at J; junction bases unmatched: 12. CDR3 length: 15 amino acids. The germline CDR1 and CDR2 sequences are MNHEY and SMNVEV (reference sequence). DNA of the CDR3: TGTGCCAGCAGTCTAGGGACAGGCGCCGTAAGCGAGCAGTACTTC. It translates to CASSLGTGAVSEQYF.

Written as DNA, the CDR3 is TGTGCCAGCAGCGGGAGTGCGTGGGGGGAGCTGTTTTTT. This sequence encodes CASSGSAWGELFF. The rearrangement uses TRBV5-6 and TRBJ2-2, with D possibly being TRBD2 (5 bases). CDR3 length: 13 residues. Trimming shortened V by 4 bases and J by 8 bases, and 12 bases separated the two germline ends. The germline V gene encodes CDR1 SGHDT and CDR2 YYEEEE.

The rearrangement joins TRBV7-6 to TRBJ2-5, with D unresolved. The V gene lost 1 base and the J gene lost 1 base, with 7 bases spanning the gap. The CDR3 is made up of 14 amino acids. Germline CDR1 SGHVS, CDR2 FNYEAQ. For the CDR3, the DNA is TGTGCCAGCAGCTTAGGGGCAGTCCAAGAGACCCAGTACTTC. As protein: CASSLGAVQETQYF. The entire variable domain, with the rest obtained from reference TRBV7-6 and TRBJ2-5, is as follows: GAGVSQSPRYKVTKRGQDVALRCDPISGHVSLYWYRQALGQGPEFLTYFNYEAQQDKSGLPNDRFSAERPEGSISTLTIQRTEQRDSAMYRCASSLGAVQETQYFGPGTRLLVL.

Only a few counts were recorded for this clone. V gene TRBV25-1 combines with J gene TRBJ2-2; D unclear. V was pared by 1 base and J by 0 bases, with 9 bases between. Germline CDR1 MGHDK, CDR2 SYGVNS. CDR3 length: 16 amino acids. CDR3 amino acids: CASSELAGANTGELFF. CDR3 bases: TGTGCCAGCAGTGAATTGGCAGGAGCGAACACCGGGGAGCTGTTTTTT.

The chain employs TRBV5-1 and TRBJ2-3; the D is unclear. There are 16 residues in the CDR3. Germline CDR1 SGHRS, CDR2 YFSETQ. Trimming cost V 4 bases and J 0 bases, with 15 bases left between them. CDR3 protein: CASSPQTSSSTDTQYF. The CDR3, as DNA: TGCGCCAGCAGCCCCCAGACGTCGAGTAGCACAGATACGCAGTATTTT. The whole variable domain, remainder taken from reference TRBV5-1 and TRBJ2-3, is KAGVTQTPRYLIKTRGQQVTLSCSPISGHRSVSWYQQTPGQGLQFLFEYFSETQRNKGNFPGRFSGRQFSNSRSEMNVSTLELGDSALYLCASSPQTSSSTDTQYFGPGTRLTVL.

The chain combines TRBV7-6 with TRBJ1-1; D is possibly TRBD1 (6 bases). Germline loops: CDR1 SGHVS, CDR2 FNYEAQ. The CDR3 is 14 amino acids. The V end lost 5 bases, the J end lost 1 base, and 11 bases lay between the germline ends. The CDR3 here is CASSPGQRNTEAFF. The CDR3 nucleotides are TGTGCCAGCAGCCCCGGACAGAGGAACACTGAAGCTTTCTTT.

The genes are TRBV19 and TRBJ1-5, with TRBD1 identical over 7 bases. Germline V gene lookup returns CDR1 LNHDA and CDR2 SQIVND (reference sequence). The trim removed 8 bases at V and 2 bases at J, leaving 18 bases unmatched. The CDR3 sequence is 18 residues long. The CDR3 loop is CASLRQGRGGVRNQPQHF. The CDR3 region has the DNA TGTGCCAGTCTAAGACAGGGCCGTGGGGGGGTACGCAATCAGCCCCAGCATTTT.

This chain joins TRBV18 and TRBJ2-1; perhaps TRBD1 as D (6 bases). Germline lookup yields CDR1 KGHSH and CDR2 LQKENI. Trimming removed 2 bases at V and 6 bases at J, with 14 bases between. The CDR3 has 15 amino acids. The CDR3, as DNA: TGTGCCAGCTCACCATTGAACAGGGTAAGCAATGAGCAGTTCTTC. Residues: CASSPLNRVSNEQFF. Full variable domain (remainder filled in from reference TRBV18 and TRBJ2-1): NAGVMQNPRHLVRRRGQEARLRCSPMKGHSHVYWYRQLPEEGLKFMVYLQKENIIDESGMPKERFSAEFPKEGPSILRIQQVVRGDSAAYFCASSPLNRVSNEQFFGPGTRLTVL.

The rearrangement joins TRBV7-9 to TRBJ1-1; 9 bases are a match to TRBD1. The length of the CDR3 is 16 residues. CDR1 SEHNR and CDR2 FQNEAQ come from the germline V gene (reference sequence). The ends lost 2 bases at V and 6 bases at J; junction bases unmatched: 10. The CDR3 DNA follows: TGTGCCAGCAGCTTACGGCAAGGGACAGGGAGGTCTGAAGCTTTCTTT. Protein: CASSLRQGTGRSEAFF.

The chain carries TRBV14 and TRBJ2-1, with D possibly being TRBD2 (6 bases). Trimming left V 1 base short and J 0 bases short, with 10 bases between. The CDR3 extends over 16 amino acids. Germline CDR1 SGHDN, CDR2 FVKESK. The CDR3 loop reads CASSQGRGLSYNEQFF. The CDR3 region has the DNA TGTGCCAGCAGCCAAGGGAGGGGTCTCTCCTACAATGAGCAGTTCTTC.

The CDR3 nucleotides are TGCGCCAGCAGCTTGGGTTCCCCCGGGCAGAACACTGAAGCTTTCTTT. As protein: CASSLGSPGQNTEAFF. The chain recombines TRBV5-1 with TRBJ1-1; D not resolved. The CDR3 loop spans 16 amino acids. Germline CDR1 is SGHRS and CDR2 is YFSETQ. Trimming took off 0 bases at V and 1 base at J, with 13 bases between the two ends.

A single count supports this clone. This sequence joins TRBV19 and TRBJ2-7, with 9 bases lining up with TRBD1. This CDR3 is 14 amino acids long. Germline V lookup: CDR1 LNHDA, CDR2 SQIVND (reference sequence). After removal of 5 bases from V and 4 bases from J, the junction contained 6 bases not matched to a gene. The CDR3 DNA reads TGTGCCAGTAGTGGACCGGGACAGGGTTACGAGCAGTACTTC. Translation gives CASSGPGQGYEQYF.

The chain couples TRBV11-2 to TRBJ2-5; no clear D. The DNA end lines up better with TRBJ2-7; the J call may be wrong. This CDR3 is 11 amino acids long. Looked up from germline, CDR1 is SGHAT and CDR2 is FQNNGV. In DNA, the CDR3 is TGTGCCAGCAGCTCCCCTTACGAGCAGTACTTC. Amino acids: CASSSPYEQYF.

The rearrangement joins TRBV5-1 to TRBJ1-1, with 8 bases matching TRBD1. CDR1 SGHRS and CDR2 YFSETQ come from the germline V gene. Trimming took 4 bases from V and 2 from J; bases not matched to a gene: 4. The CDR3 runs to 14 residues. Written as DNA, the CDR3 is TGCGCCAGCAGCAGCGGACAGGGTAACACTGAAGCTTTCTTT. It specifies CASSSGQGNTEAFF.

The chain links TRBV5-4 to TRBJ2-7; no reliable D call. Trimming cost V 1 base and J 10 bases, with 24 bases left between them. Germline lookup yields CDR1 SGHNT and CDR2 YYREEE (reference sequence). The length of the CDR3 is 16 residues. CDR3 sequence reads: CASSLNPTPNPDPQYF. CDR3 nucleotide sequence: TGTGCCAGCAGCTTGAACCCGACCCCAAACCCAGATCCCCAGTACTTC.

The rearrangement links TRBV7-9 to TRBJ2-3; 8 bases line up with TRBD1. V lost 4 bases and J lost 4; bases outside the gene matches: 7. Germline-derived CDR1 and CDR2 are SEHNR and FQNEAQ (reference sequence). The CDR3 contains 15 residues. In nucleotides, the CDR3 is TGTGCCAGCAGCTCACAGGGGGTAGGGGCAGATACGCAGTATTTT. Its protein product is CASSSQGVGADTQYF.

V usage is TRBV10-2 and J usage is TRBJ1-2; D is perhaps TRBD1 (6 bases). This CDR3 comprises 13 residues. Trimming stripped 4 bases from V and 6 bases from J, with 12 bases between. Per germline, CDR1 WSHSY and CDR2 SAAADI. The CDR3 DNA reads as TGCGCCAGCAGTGTCGGGGGGCAGAATGGCTACACCTTC. It encodes CASSVGGQNGYTF.

This rearrangement joins TRBV27 to TRBJ1-6; unclear D gene. Trimming left V 6 bases short and J 8 bases short, with 17 bases between. From germline, CDR1 is MNHEY and CDR2 SMNVEV (reference sequence). This CDR3 contains 15 residues. In nucleotides, the CDR3 is TGTGCCAGCAGCTCCCCGGGCCGGGCGGATTCACCCCTCCACTTT. Amino acid sequence: CASSSPGRADSPLHF.

The gene calls are TRBV6-5 and TRBJ1-2, with 7 nucleotides matching TRBD1. The CDR3 length is 14 residues. V lost 1 base, J lost 6 bases, and 5 bases stayed unmatched. Germline values: CDR1 MNHEY, CDR2 SVGAGI. The CDR3 DNA reads as TGTGCCAGCAGTTACTATCGACAGGGTCATGGCTACACCTTC. Protein product: CASSYYRQGHGYTF.